This T cell receptor (beta chain) was recovered during a study of CD8+CD57+ T cells in acquired aplastic anemia. Study context: On average, sorted CD4+ and CD8+ cells gave 2.5 to 4 ug of DNA. Healthy donors gave about 10.8 million reads on average for CD4+ cells.

Findings and limits, study-wide: Controls and patients did not differ significantly in CD8+ Simpson's diversity. Comparison of patients with controls identified about 27 shared CD8+ CDR3 sequences.

The table lists this clonotype with many counts. Antigen: not known. The V and J ends lost 1 base and 6 bases respectively, with 10 bases between them. Germline-derived CDR1 and CDR2 are LNHNV and YYDKDF (reference sequence). This CDR3 has 13 amino acids. CDR3 and TCR beta VDJ profiling relied on genomic DNA as the template. TCRdb re-analysed the reads in MiXCR, keeping a single row per CDR3 protein. The sample lists some 240,000 distinct CDR3 sequences, 34% occurring once. The TCR was taken from a human donor in good health, serving as a control. V usage is TRBV15 and J usage is TRBJ2-7; D gene unclear. Sequenced input: sorted CD4+, CD8+, or CD8+CD57+ T cells (not recorded which) from PBMCs. CDR3 sequence reads: CATSRVKESEQYF. CDR3 DNA sequence: TGTGCCACCAGCAGAGTAAAGGAGAGCGAGCAGTACTTC.